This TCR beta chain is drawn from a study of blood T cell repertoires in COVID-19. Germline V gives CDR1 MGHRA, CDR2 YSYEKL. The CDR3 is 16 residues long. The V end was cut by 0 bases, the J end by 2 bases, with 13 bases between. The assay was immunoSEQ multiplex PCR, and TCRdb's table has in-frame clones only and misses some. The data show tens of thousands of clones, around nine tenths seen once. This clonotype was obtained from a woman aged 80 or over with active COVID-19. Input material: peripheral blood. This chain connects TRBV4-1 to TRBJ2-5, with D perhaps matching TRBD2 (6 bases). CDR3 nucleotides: TGCGCCAGCAGCCAAGAAACGGTCGGGACTCAAGAGACCCAGTACTTC. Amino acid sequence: CASSQETVGTQETQYF.